The clone carrying this T cell receptor beta chain appeared many times. TCRdb passed the 5' RACE reads through MiXCR, listing each CDR3 protein once. The sample contains around 220,000 distinct CDR3 sequences, 10% to 13% of which appear only once. This record belongs to a study of CD8 T cells in ankylosing spondylitis. Unmatched junction bases numbered 1, after V lost 2 bases and J lost 5 bases. The CDR3 has 14 amino acids. This TCR came from a male donor with ankylosing spondylitis or in good health (not recorded which). The chain couples TRBV12-3 or TRBV12-4 to TRBJ2-3; 10 bases match TRBD2. Sequencing was done on a sample of blood, either unsorted or a sorted T cell fraction (not recorded which). CDR3 in DNA: TGTGCCAGCAGTTTAAGCGGGGGGGGAGATACGCAGTATTTT. It is translated as CASSLSGGGDTQYF.